This note documents a single T cell receptor beta chain sequence. Antigen specificity is unknown. CDR3 size: 16 residues. Deletions cut 3 bases from V and 6 bases from J, with 18 bases between. Germline CDR1 is SGHRS and CDR2 is YFSETQ. This entry belongs to a study of cytomegalovirus exposure and HLA in healthy donors. Findings of the study overall: Reportedly, diagnosis of cytomegalovirus status by the classifier showed high specificity and sensitivity.

Participants comprised healthy donors of bone marrow. The PCR was carried out with 60 Vbeta primers and 13 Jbeta primers. TCRdb's table, derived via immunoSEQ multiplex PCR, lists solely in-frame clones and lacks some. Of about 150,000 clones detected, 70% to 80% appear once; the ten largest clones hold roughly 6.8%. The V gene is TRBV5-1, the J gene TRBJ2-2, with a weak D call TRBD1 (7 bases). The TCR was taken from a man in his forties or fifties in good health and CMV-seropositive. The sequenced material came from PBMCs. CDR3 loop: CASSSQGLGGPGELFF. CDR3 bases: TGCGCCAGCAGCTCACAGGGGCTGGGGGGTCCCGGGGAGCTGTTTTTT.